These 30 T cell receptor beta chains came from one sample sequenced in a study of cytomegalovirus exposure and HLA in healthy donors. Use of 60 Vbeta and 13 Jbeta primers characterized the PCR. Assay used: immunoSEQ multiplex PCR; TCRdb lists only in-frame clones, some missing. The data show 150,000 to 200,000 clones, around 80% seen once. The sample consisted of PBMCs. These receptors were collected from a man aged 35 to 55 in good health and CMV-seropositive.

This chain joins TRBV6-5 and TRBJ2-7; a weak D match, TRBD1 (6 bases). The CDR3 has 12 amino acids. The ends were cut back, 6 bases at V and 7 bases at J, with 13 bases in the middle. CDR1 MNHEY and CDR2 SVGAGI come from the germline V gene. The CDR3 DNA follows: TGTGCCAGCAGCAGCAGGGGCCGGGAGCAGTACTTC. Its translation: CASSSRGREQYF.

The chain joins TRBV14 to TRBJ1-2; tentatively, D is TRBD1 (5 bases). Per the germline V gene, CDR1 is SGHDN and CDR2 is FVKESK. The CDR3 sequence is 11 residues long. V was shortened by 4 bases and J by 10 bases, with 10 bases between the two germline ends. The CDR3 loop is CASSRGRTYTF. The CDR3 region has the DNA TGTGCCAGCAGCCGGGGCCGTACCTACACCTTC.

In its sample, this clone was seen a few times. This chain uses TRBV7-2 with TRBJ1-2; possible D gene TRBD1, 6 bases. The CDR3 has 12 amino acids. Trimming removed 5 bases from V and 8 bases from J, with 12 bases in between. From germline, CDR1 is SGHTA and CDR2 FQGNSA. CDR3 bases: TGTGCCAGCAGCGGGGGGGGCTGGGGCTACACCTTC. Translated, it gives CASSGGGWGYTF.

This clone was seen a single time. The chain links TRBV7-8 to TRBJ1-2; D perhaps matches TRBD1 (5 bases). V was pared by 5 bases and J by 7 bases, with 11 bases between. The CDR3 extends over 12 amino acids. CDR1 is SGHVS, CDR2 FQNEAQ, per germline. The CDR3 protein is CASSAQTVGYTF. For the CDR3, the DNA is TGTGCCAGCAGCGCTCAGACAGTTGGCTACACCTTC.

The chain recombines TRBV5-1 with TRBJ2-3, with D unclear. Trimming cost V 0 bases and J 1 base, with 6 bases left between them. The CDR3 length is 14 residues. Germline CDR1 and CDR2: SGHRS and YFSETQ. CDR3 protein: CASSLEPGTDTQYF. The DNA of the CDR3 is TGCGCCAGCAGCTTGGAGCCGGGCACAGATACGCAGTATTTT.

In this sample, this clone turned up once. This chain connects TRBV7-9 to TRBJ1-2, with D tentatively TRBD1 (6 bases). Germline assignment: CDR1 SEHNR and CDR2 FQNEAQ (reference sequence). CDR3 length equals 17 residues. V lost 1 base and J 4 bases, leaving 19 bases between the germline ends. In DNA, the CDR3 is TGTGCCAGCAGCTTAGACGGGGCAGGGGTGGCGATCTATGGCTACACCTTC. Translating it yields CASSLDGAGVAIYGYTF.

The J gene is TRBJ1-2, the V gene TRBV30; a weak D match, TRBD1 (6 bases). The CDR3 is 13 residues long. V dropped 1 base and J dropped 4 bases, with 10 bases sitting between them. Germline V gene data show CDR1 as GTSNPN and CDR2 as SVGIG (reference sequence). CDR3 bases: TGTGCCTGGAGTGAGGACAGCTTCTATGGCTACACCTTC. Translating it yields CAWSEDSFYGYTF.

The rearrangement uses TRBV7-8 and TRBJ2-2; no reliable D call. Trimming left V 10 bases short and J 2 bases short, with 8 bases between. Germline assignment: CDR1 SGHVS and CDR2 FQNEAQ. The CDR3 sequence is 12 residues long. The CDR3 sequence is CATQINTGELFF. The DNA for the CDR3 is TGTGCCACCCAGATAAACACCGGGGAGCTGTTTTTT.

This chain links TRBV11-2 with TRBJ2-1; the D gene is possibly TRBD2 (6 bases). Trimming cost V 3 bases and J 4 bases, with 16 bases left between them. Germline CDR1 SGHAT, CDR2 FQNNGV. The CDR3 consists of 16 residues. In nucleotides, the CDR3 is TGTGCCAGCAGCTTCAGACTAGAGCTAGTATACAATGAGCAGTTCTTC. Translated, it gives CASSFRLELVYNEQFF.

The chain combines TRBV5-1 with TRBJ2-1; 9 bases agree with TRBD2. Germline lookup yields CDR1 SGHRS and CDR2 YFSETQ. V lost 2 bases, J lost 5 bases, and 5 bases stayed unmatched. The CDR3 is 15 residues long. CDR3 coding DNA: TGCGCCAGCAGCTTCGGGGCGGGGGGGCACAATGAGCAGTTCTTC. It translates to CASSFGAGGHNEQFF.

This chain uses TRBV19 with TRBJ1-3; D unclear. The ends were cut back, 6 bases at V and 0 bases at J, with 6 bases in the middle. CDR3 length: 13 residues. Germline CDR1 LNHDA, CDR2 SQIVND (reference sequence). The CDR3 DNA sequence: TGTGCCAGTAGAATCGGCTCTGGAAACACCATATATTTT. Residues: CASRIGSGNTIYF.

V and J are TRBV29-1 and TRBJ1-5, with D possibly matching TRBD1 (6 bases). This CDR3 has 13 amino acids. The germline CDR1 and CDR2 sequences are SQVTM and ANQGSEA. With 6 bases removed from V and 0 bases from J, the gap between germline ends came to 9 bases. The CDR3 loop is CSVDRTSNQPQHF. CDR3 DNA sequence: TGCAGCGTGGACAGAACTAGCAATCAGCCCCAGCATTTT.

V usage is TRBV6-5 and J usage is TRBJ1-1; 7 nucleotides align to TRBD1. The CDR3 extends over 14 amino acids. In germline, CDR1 is MNHEY, CDR2 SVGAGI. J gave up 3 bases and V 6 bases, and 7 bases lay outside the gene matches. The CDR3 DNA sequence: TGTGCCAGCAGGACAGGGACTGGGTACACTGAAGCTTTCTTT. Its translation is CASRTGTGYTEAFF.

This sequence joins TRBV9 and TRBJ2-3; no clear D gene. This CDR3 spans 14 amino acids. V was pared by 0 bases and J by 6 bases, with 11 bases between. Per germline, CDR1 SGDLS and CDR2 YYNGEE. The CDR3 reads CASSVGSAGDTQYF. The DNA of the CDR3 is TGTGCCAGCAGCGTAGGGTCAGCCGGGGATACGCAGTATTTT.

This chain links TRBV6-1 with TRBJ1-1; D remains ambiguous. Germline CDR1 MNHNS, CDR2 SASEGT. V was trimmed by 0 bases and J by 1 base, leaving 3 bases between them. The CDR3 consists of 13 residues. CDR3 DNA: TGTGCCAGCAGTGAAGCGCGGAACACTGAAGCTTTCTTT. This sequence encodes CASSEARNTEAFF.

The rearrangement uses TRBV7-9 and TRBJ1-6, with D hard to call. CDR1 and CDR2 from the germline V gene are SEHNR and FQNEAQ (reference sequence). Deletions cut 2 bases from V and 13 bases from J, with 9 bases between. This CDR3 is 12 amino acids long. CDR3 protein: CASSLKNMPLHF. Written as DNA, the CDR3 is TGTGCCAGCAGCTTAAAGAACATGCCCCTCCACTTT.

The V gene is TRBV5-6, the J gene TRBJ1-2; tentative D call: TRBD1 (6 bases). The CDR3 runs 15 residues. Germline V CDR1 and CDR2: SGHDT, YYEEEE. V was pared by 5 bases and J by 4 bases, with 18 bases between. CDR3 nucleotide sequence: TGTGCCAGCAGGGGGAGCAGGGGCCTCATCTATGGCTACACCTTC. Its protein product is CASRGSRGLIYGYTF.

The V and J genes are TRBV7-2 and TRBJ1-6; a weak D match, TRBD1 (5 bases). The length of the CDR3 is 14 residues. Trimming removed 5 bases from V and 14 bases from J, with 19 bases in between. Per germline, CDR1 SGHTA and CDR2 FQGNSA. CDR3 residues: CASSGGTGRFTLHF. CDR3 DNA sequence: TGTGCCAGCAGCGGAGGGACGGGGAGATTCACCCTCCACTTT.

This chain connects TRBV4-1 to TRBJ2-3, with TRBD1 as a possible D gene (5 bases). CDR1 is MGHRA and CDR2 is YSYEKL in the germline V gene. The V end lost 4 bases, the J end lost 3 bases, and 14 bases lay between the germline ends. CDR3 length equals 15 residues. This CDR3 reads CASSPDQGATDTQYF. CDR3 bases: TGCGCCAGCAGCCCGGACCAAGGGGCAACAGATACGCAGTATTTT.

This rearrangement joins TRBV6-5 to TRBJ2-1; TRBD2 matches 13 bases. After removal of 5 bases from V and 4 bases from J, the junction contained 2 bases not matched to a gene. The CDR3 is 15 amino acids. The germline gives CDR1 MNHEY, CDR2 SVGAGI. The CDR3 loop is CASSPGLAGYNEQFF. CDR3 DNA sequence: TGTGCCAGCAGTCCGGGACTAGCGGGATACAATGAGCAGTTCTTC.

V gene TRBV7-2 combines with J gene TRBJ2-5, with 13 bases matching TRBD2. Germline loops: CDR1 SGHTA, CDR2 FQGNSA. V was pared by 5 bases and J by 5 bases, with 11 bases of the junction left unmatched. This CDR3 has 17 amino acids. CDR3 in amino acids: CASSPRGLAGRVETQYF. CDR3 DNA: TGTGCCAGCAGCCCCCGGGGACTAGCGGGGCGCGTGGAGACCCAGTACTTC.

The chain joins TRBV11-2 to TRBJ1-1; D is uncertain. Trimming cost V 6 bases and J 1 base, with 12 bases left between them. The length of the CDR3 is 14 residues. Germline assignment: CDR1 SGHAT and CDR2 FQNNGV. CDR3 sequence: CASRPTERNTEAFF. DNA of the CDR3: TGTGCCAGCAGGCCAACGGAGCGGAACACTGAAGCTTTCTTT.

On this clone: Other DNA sequences within the sample encode an identical CDR3. J is TRBJ2-3 and V is TRBV19; 10 nucleotides align to TRBD2. Germline CDR1 reads LNHDA; CDR2 reads SQIVND (reference sequence). CDR3 size: 16 residues. V trimming: 2 bases; J trimming: 0 bases; junction bases outside the gene matches: 2. CDR3 sequence (DNA): TGTGCCAGTAGTATATTAGCGGGGGGCAGCACAGATACGCAGTATTTT. Its translation is CASSILAGGSTDTQYF. The variable domain in full, completed from reference TRBV19 and TRBJ2-3, reads DGGITQSPKYLFRKEGQNVTLSCEQNLNHDAMYWYRQDPGQGLRLIYYSQIVNDFQKGDIAEGYSVSREKKESFPLTVTSAQKNPTAFYLCASSILAGGSTDTQYFGPGTRLTVL.

The genes are TRBV28 and TRBJ2-3; TRBD2 agrees at 8 bases. Looked up from germline, CDR1 is MDHEN and CDR2 is SYDVKM. CDR3 length: 16 amino acids. Trimming at V came to 5 bases and at J to 4 bases, leaving 11 bases not matched to a gene. The CDR3 sequence: CASSPAGGDLADTQYF. CDR3 DNA: TGTGCCAGCAGTCCTGCGGGGGGCGACTTGGCAGATACGCAGTATTTT.

This chain uses TRBV6-1 with TRBJ1-6, with a weak D call TRBD1 (5 bases). CDR1 and CDR2 (germline): MNHNS, SASEGT. The V gene lost 11 bases and the J gene lost 10 bases, with 18 bases spanning the gap. This CDR3 is 13 amino acids long. The CDR3 coding sequence is TGTGCCTCCCACGGGGGGTCCTACTCACCCCTCCACTTT. It encodes CASHGGSYSPLHF.

V gene TRBV28 combines with J gene TRBJ1-1; 10 nucleotides align to TRBD1. The CDR3 totals 14 residues. The germline gives CDR1 MDHEN, CDR2 SYDVKM. Trimming cost V 3 bases and J 4 bases; bases outside gene matches: 2. The CDR3: CASSLTGGTTEAFF. In nucleotides, the CDR3 is TGTGCCAGCAGTTTGACAGGGGGCACCACTGAAGCTTTCTTT.

The rearrangement uses TRBV19 and TRBJ2-3, with 13 nucleotides matching TRBD2. Germline V gives CDR1 LNHDA, CDR2 SQIVND (reference sequence). The CDR3 is made up of 15 amino acids. Trimming removed 9 bases from V and 5 bases from J; junction bases left unmatched: 8. The CDR3 loop is CASQLAGGLGDTQYF. CDR3 coding DNA: TGTGCCAGCCAACTAGCGGGGGGGCTGGGAGATACGCAGTATTTT. Complete variable domain (other parts from reference TRBV19 and TRBJ2-3): DGGITQSPKYLFRKEGQNVTLSCEQNLNHDAMYWYRQDPGQGLRLIYYSQIVNDFQKGDIAEGYSVSREKKESFPLTVTSAQKNPTAFYLCASQLAGGLGDTQYFGPGTRLTVL.

The chain is built from TRBV5-6 and TRBJ1-3; D may be TRBD1 (5 bases). The V gene's germline CDR1 is SGHDT and CDR2 YYEEEE. This CDR3 comprises 15 residues. V was trimmed by 3 bases and J by 0 bases, leaving 10 bases between them. The DNA for the CDR3 is TGTGCCAGCAGCTCCCGACAGTCCTCTGGAAACACCATATATTTT. It specifies CASSSRQSSGNTIYF.

The chain employs TRBV18 and TRBJ1-2, with D perhaps matching TRBD1 (5 bases). Trimming removed 6 bases at V and 1 base at J, with 15 bases between. The CDR3 length is 15 residues. CDR1 KGHSH and CDR2 LQKENI come from the germline V gene. As DNA, the CDR3 is TGTGCCAGCTCCTGGGGCGACACCAATAACTATGGCTACACCTTC. Translated, it gives CASSWGDTNNYGYTF.

The rearrangement joins TRBV7-6 to TRBJ1-1; 8 bases are a match to TRBD1. This CDR3 is 13 amino acids long. V trimming: 8 bases; J trimming: 3 bases; junction bases outside the gene matches: 5. The germline gives CDR1 SGHVS, CDR2 FNYEAQ. The CDR3 nucleotides are TGTGCCAGCGGCAGGGGGCTCGACACTGAAGCTTTCTTT. Its protein product is CASGRGLDTEAFF. The complete variable domain, with remaining parts taken from reference TRBV7-6 and TRBJ1-1, reads GAGVSQSPRYKVTKRGQDVALRCDPISGHVSLYWYRQALGQGPEFLTYFNYEAQQDKSGLPNDRFSAERPEGSISTLTIQRTEQRDSAMYRCASGRGLDTEAFFGQGTRLTVV.